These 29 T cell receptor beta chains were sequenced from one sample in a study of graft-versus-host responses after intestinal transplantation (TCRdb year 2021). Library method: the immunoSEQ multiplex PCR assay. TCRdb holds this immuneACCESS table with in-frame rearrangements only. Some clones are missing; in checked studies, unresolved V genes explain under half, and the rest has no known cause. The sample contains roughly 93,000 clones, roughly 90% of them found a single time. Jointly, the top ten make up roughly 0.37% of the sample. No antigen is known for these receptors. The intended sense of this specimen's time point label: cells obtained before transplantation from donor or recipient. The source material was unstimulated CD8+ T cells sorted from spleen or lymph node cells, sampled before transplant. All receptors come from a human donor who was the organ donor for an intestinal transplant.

The CDR3: CASSLDLSGSYEQYF. CDR3 in DNA: TGTGCCAGCAGCTTAGATCTATCAGGATCCTACGAGCAGTACTTC. This chain uses TRBV11-2 with TRBJ2-7; no firm D call. V gave up 0 bases and J gave up 1 base, with 10 bases separating them. The CDR3 is made up of 15 amino acids. Germline V gene sequence: CDR1 SGHAT, CDR2 FQNNGV.

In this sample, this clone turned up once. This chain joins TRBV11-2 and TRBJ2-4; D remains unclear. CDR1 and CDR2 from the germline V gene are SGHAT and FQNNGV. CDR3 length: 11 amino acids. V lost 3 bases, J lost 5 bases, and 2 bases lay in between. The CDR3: CASSFENIQYF. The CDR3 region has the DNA TGTGCCAGCAGCTTCGAAAACATTCAGTACTTC.

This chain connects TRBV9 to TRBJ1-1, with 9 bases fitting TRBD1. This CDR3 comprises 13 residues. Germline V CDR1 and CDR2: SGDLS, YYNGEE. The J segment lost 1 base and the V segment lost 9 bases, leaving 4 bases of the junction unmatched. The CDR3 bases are TGTGCCACCGGGACAGGGTCGAACACTGAAGCTTTCTTT. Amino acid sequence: CATGTGSNTEAFF.

The CDR3 here is CASTSRQGGTGELFF. The CDR3 coding sequence is TGTGCCAGCACCTCCCGTCAGGGAGGCACCGGGGAGCTGTTTTTT. V usage is TRBV9 and J usage is TRBJ2-2, with D possibly TRBD2 on 6 matching bases. This CDR3 is built from 15 residues. The V gene's germline CDR1 is SGDLS and CDR2 YYNGEE. The V end was cut by 6 bases, the J end by 4 bases, with 16 bases between. The variable domain in full, with the rest retrieved from reference TRBV9 and TRBJ2-2, is DSGVTQTPKHLITATGQRVTLRCSPRSGDLSVYWYQQSLDQGLQFLIQYYNGEERAKGNILERFSAQQFPDLHSELNLSSLELGDSALYFCASTSRQGGTGELFFGEGSRLTVL.

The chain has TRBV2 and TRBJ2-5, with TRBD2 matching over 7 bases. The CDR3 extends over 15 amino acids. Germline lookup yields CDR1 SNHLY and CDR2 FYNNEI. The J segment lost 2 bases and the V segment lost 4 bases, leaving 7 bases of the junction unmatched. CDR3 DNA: TGTGCCAGCAGTGGGAACGGGGGGACGCAAGAGACCCAGTACTTC. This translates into CASSGNGGTQETQYF.

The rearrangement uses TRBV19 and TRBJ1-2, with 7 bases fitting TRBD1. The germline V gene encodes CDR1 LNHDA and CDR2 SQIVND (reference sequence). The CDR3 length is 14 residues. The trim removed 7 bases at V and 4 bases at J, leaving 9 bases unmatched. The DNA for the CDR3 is TGTGCCAGTACATCTGAAACAGGGGCCTATGGCTACACCTTC. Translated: CASTSETGAYGYTF.

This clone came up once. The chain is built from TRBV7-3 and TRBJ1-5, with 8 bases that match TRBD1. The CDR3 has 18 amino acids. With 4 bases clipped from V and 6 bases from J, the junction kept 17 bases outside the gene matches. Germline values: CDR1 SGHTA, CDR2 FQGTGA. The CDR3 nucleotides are TGTGCCAGCAGCTCCAAACAGAACAGGGGGACGTTGAGTCAGCCCCAGCATTTT. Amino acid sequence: CASSSKQNRGTLSQPQHF.

CDR3 bases: TGTGCCAGCAGTTGGGGACAGTACTATGGCTACACCTTC. It yields the protein CASSWGQYYGYTF. The genes are TRBV27 and TRBJ1-2; 7 bases match TRBD1. V shed 4 bases, J shed 3 bases, and the junction held 2 bases outside the gene matches. Germline V gene data show CDR1 as MNHEY and CDR2 as SMNVEV (reference sequence). This CDR3 is 13 amino acids long.

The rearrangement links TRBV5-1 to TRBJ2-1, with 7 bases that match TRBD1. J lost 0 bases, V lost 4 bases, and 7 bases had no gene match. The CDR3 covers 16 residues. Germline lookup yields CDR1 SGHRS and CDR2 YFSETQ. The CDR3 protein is CASSGGQWSSYNEQFF. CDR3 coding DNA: TGCGCCAGCAGCGGGGGACAGTGGAGCTCCTACAATGAGCAGTTCTTC.

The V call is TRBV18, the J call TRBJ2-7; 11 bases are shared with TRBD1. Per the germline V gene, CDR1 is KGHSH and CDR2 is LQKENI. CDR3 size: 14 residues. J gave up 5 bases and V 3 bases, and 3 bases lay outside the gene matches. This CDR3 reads CASSPGQGADEQYF. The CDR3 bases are TGTGCCAGCTCACCTGGACAGGGGGCGGACGAGCAGTACTTC.

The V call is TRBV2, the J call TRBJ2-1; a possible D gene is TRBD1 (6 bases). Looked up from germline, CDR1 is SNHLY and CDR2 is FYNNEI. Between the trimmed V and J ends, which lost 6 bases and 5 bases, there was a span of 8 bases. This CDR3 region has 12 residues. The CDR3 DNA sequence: TGTGCCAGCAGGGGACAAGACAATGAGCAGTTCTTC. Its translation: CASRGQDNEQFF.

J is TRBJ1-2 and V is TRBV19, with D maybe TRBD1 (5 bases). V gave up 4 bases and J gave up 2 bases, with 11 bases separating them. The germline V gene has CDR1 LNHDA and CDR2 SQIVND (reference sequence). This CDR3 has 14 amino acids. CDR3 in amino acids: CASSSGGSNYGYTF. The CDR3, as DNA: TGTGCCAGTAGTAGCGGGGGATCAAACTATGGCTACACCTTC.

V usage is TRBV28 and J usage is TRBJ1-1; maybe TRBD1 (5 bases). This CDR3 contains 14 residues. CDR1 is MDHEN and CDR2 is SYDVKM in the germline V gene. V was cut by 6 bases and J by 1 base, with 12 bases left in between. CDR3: CASSRQNPNTEAFF. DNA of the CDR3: TGTGCCAGCAGCCGACAGAACCCGAACACTGAAGCTTTCTTT.

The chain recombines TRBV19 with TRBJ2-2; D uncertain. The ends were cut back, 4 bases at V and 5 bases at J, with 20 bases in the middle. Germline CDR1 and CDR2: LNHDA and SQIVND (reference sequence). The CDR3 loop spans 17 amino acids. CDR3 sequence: CASSTSYFHALTGELFF. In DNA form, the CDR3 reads TGTGCCAGTAGTACTTCCTATTTTCACGCTCTAACCGGGGAGCTGTTTTTT.

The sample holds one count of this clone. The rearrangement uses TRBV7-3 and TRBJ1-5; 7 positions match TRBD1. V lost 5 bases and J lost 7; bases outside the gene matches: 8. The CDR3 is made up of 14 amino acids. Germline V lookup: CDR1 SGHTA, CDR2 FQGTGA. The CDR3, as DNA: TGTGCCAGCAGCCCGTATACAGGGGTGCAGCCCCAGCATTTT. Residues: CASSPYTGVQPQHF. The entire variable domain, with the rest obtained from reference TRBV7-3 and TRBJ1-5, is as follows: GAGVSQTPSNKVTEKGKYVELRCDPISGHTALYWYRQSLGQGPEFLIYFQGTGAADDSGLPNDRFFAVRPEGSVSTLKIQRTERGDSAVYLCASSPYTGVQPQHFGDGTRLSIL.

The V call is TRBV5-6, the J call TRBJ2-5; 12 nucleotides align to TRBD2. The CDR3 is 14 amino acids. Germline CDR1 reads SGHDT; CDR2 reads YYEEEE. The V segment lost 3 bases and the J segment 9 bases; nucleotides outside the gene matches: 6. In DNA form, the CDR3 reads TGTGCCAGCAGCTACCTACTAGCGGGGGGCTCCCAGTACTTC. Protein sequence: CASSYLLAGGSQYF. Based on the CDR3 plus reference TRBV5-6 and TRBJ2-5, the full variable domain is DAGVTQSPTHLIKTRGQQVTLRCSPKSGHDTVSWYQQALGQGPQFIFQYYEEEERQRGNFPDRFSGHQFPNYSSELNVNALLLGDSALYLCASSYLLAGGSQYFGPGTRLLVL.

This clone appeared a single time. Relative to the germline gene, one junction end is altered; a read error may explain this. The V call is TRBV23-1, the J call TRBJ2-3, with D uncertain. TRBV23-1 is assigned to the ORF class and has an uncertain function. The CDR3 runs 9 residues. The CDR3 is CASRLHNDF. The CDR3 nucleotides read TGCGCCAGCAGGCTCCACAATGATTTT.

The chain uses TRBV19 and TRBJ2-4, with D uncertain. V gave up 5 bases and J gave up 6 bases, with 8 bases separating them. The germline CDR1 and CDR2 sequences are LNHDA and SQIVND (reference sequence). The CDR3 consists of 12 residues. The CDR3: CASSPDLNIQYF. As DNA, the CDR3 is TGTGCCAGTAGTCCAGACTTAAACATTCAGTACTTC.

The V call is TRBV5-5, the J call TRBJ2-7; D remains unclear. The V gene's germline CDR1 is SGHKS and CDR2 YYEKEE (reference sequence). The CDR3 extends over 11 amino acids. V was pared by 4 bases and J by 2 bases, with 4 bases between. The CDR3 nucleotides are TGTGCCAGCAGCCTTACCTACGAGCAGTACTTC. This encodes CASSLTYEQYF.

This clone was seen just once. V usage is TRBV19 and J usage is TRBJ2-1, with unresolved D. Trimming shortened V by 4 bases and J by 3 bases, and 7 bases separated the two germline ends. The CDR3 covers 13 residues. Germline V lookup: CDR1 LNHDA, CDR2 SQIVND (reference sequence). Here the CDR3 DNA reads TGTGCCAGTAGTAAGACACTCTACAATGAGCAGTTCTTC. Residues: CASSKTLYNEQFF.

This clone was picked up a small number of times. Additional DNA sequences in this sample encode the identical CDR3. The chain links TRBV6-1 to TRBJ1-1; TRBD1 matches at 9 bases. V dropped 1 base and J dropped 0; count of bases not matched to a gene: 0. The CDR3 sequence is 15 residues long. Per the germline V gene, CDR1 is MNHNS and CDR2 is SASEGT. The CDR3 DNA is TGTGCCAGCAGTGAAGGGACAGGGGTGAACACTGAAGCTTTCTTT. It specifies CASSEGTGVNTEAFF.

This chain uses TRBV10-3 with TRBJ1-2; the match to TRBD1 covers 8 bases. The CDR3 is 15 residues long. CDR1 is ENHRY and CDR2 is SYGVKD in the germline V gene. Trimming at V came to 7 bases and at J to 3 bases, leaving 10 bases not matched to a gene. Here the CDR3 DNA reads TGTGCCATCAAGGTGGACAGGGAAGTTGACTATGGCTACACCTTC. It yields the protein CAIKVDREVDYGYTF.

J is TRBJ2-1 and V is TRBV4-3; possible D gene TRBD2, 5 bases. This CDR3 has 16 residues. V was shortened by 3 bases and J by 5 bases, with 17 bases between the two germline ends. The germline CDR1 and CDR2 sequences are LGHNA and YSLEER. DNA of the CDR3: TGCGCCAGCAGCCAGGCTCTGATCTTGGGAGACAATGAGCAGTTCTTC. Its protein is CASSQALILGDNEQFF.

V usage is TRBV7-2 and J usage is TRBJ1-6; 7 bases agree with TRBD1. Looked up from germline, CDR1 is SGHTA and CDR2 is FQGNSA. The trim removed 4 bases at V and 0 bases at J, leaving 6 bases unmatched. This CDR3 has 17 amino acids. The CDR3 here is CASSSGPGGSYNSPLHF. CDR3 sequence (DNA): TGTGCCAGCAGCTCCGGACCAGGGGGCTCCTATAATTCACCCCTCCACTTT.

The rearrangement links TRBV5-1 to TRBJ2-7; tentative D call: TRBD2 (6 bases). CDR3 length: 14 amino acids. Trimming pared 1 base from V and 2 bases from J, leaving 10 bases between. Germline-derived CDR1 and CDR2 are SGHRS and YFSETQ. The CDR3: CASSLRRGTYEQYF. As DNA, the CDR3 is TGCGCCAGCAGCTTGCGGAGGGGAACCTACGAGCAGTACTTC.

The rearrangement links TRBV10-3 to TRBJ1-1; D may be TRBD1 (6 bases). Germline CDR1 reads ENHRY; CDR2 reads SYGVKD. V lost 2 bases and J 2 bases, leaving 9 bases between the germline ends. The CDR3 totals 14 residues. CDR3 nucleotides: TGTGCCATCAGTGAGAAGGGGGTCAACACTGAAGCTTTCTTT. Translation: CAISEKGVNTEAFF.

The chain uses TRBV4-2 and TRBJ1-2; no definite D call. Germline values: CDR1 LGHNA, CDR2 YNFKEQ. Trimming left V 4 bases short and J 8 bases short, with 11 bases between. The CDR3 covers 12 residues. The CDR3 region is CASSLSSDGYTF. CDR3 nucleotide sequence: TGTGCCAGCAGCCTCTCTAGCGACGGCTACACCTTC.

CDR3 in amino acids: CASRSRVRGPAYNEQFF. The DNA for the CDR3 is TGTGCCAGCAGGTCGAGAGTCAGGGGGCCAGCCTACAATGAGCAGTTCTTC. The chain couples TRBV2 to TRBJ2-1, with TRBD1 identical over 8 bases. CDR3 length: 17 residues. V lost 6 bases to trimming and J lost 2 bases; unmatched junction nucleotides: 12. Germline V gene lookup returns CDR1 SNHLY and CDR2 FYNNEI.

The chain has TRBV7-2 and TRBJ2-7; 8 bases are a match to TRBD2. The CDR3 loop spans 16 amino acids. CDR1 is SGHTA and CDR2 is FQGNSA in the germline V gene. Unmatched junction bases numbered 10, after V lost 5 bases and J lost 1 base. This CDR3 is CASSPSTSGSSYEQYF. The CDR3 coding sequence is TGTGCCAGCAGCCCATCAACTAGCGGTTCATCCTACGAGCAGTACTTC.